The rows below give T cell receptor beta chains drawn from one sample of a study of shared clonotypes between healthy human individuals. Assay: immunoSEQ multiplex PCR; the TCRdb copy retains only in-frame clones and omits some. This table has 2.3 million or so clones, more than 80% appearing once. Sequencing was carried out using naive CD4+ T cells from PBMCs. The receptors here all came from a man younger than 35 in good health. Some clones in this sample may be carry-over from other donors' samples. Each CDR3 is given with its conserved first and last residue. The D gene is left open where the match is weak. Size is stated for part of the rows, as once, few or many counts, or as a class when the clone is expanded.

>NA|TRBJ2-7|TRBD2|TRBV4-1|18
CASSQITSGSNPSYEQYF
TGCGCCAGCAGCCAAATAACTAGCGGATCAAACCCTTCTTACGAGCAGTACTTC
>once|TRBJ2-5|NA|TRBV19|14
CASRNKNLKETQYF
TGTGCCAGTAGAAATAAGAACTTGAAAGAGACCCAGTACTTC
>NA|TRBJ2-1|TRBD2|TRBV11-3|16
CASSQRGLAGGNEQFF
TGTGCCAGCAGCCAGCGCGGACTAGCGGGGGGCAATGAGCAGTTCTTC
>NA|TRBJ2-2|NA|TRBV7-8|15
CASSRDTSNTGELFF
TGTGCCAGCAGCCGGGACACTTCGAACACCGGGGAGCTGTTTTTT
>NA|TRBJ2-1|TRBD2|TRBV18|15
CASSPVSGRVNEQFF
TGTGCCAGCTCACCTGTTAGCGGGAGGGTTAATGAGCAGTTCTTC
>NA|TRBJ2-5|NA|TRBV7-3|15
CASSSLRTERETQYF
TGTGCCAGCAGCTCCTTACGGACGGAGCGAGAGACCCAGTACTTC
>NA|TRBJ2-1|NA|TRBV7-9|16
CASSLGWGVTYNEQFF
TGTGCCAGCAGCTTAGGTTGGGGAGTAACCTACAATGAGCAGTTCTTC
>NA|TRBJ2-7|TRBD2|TRBV28|16
CASSSTTSGRAGEQYF
TGTGCCAGCAGTTCGACGACTAGCGGGAGGGCCGGGGAGCAGTACTTC
>NA|TRBJ1-4|TRBD1|TRBV7-8|15
CASSFRQGSSEKLFF
TGTGCCAGCAGCTTCAGACAGGGATCCTCCGAAAAACTGTTTTTT
>NA|TRBJ2-5|TRBD2|TRBV10-3|15
CAISVEPSGMETQYF
TGTGCCATCAGTGTTGAGCCTAGCGGGATGGAGACCCAGTACTTC
>NA|TRBJ2-7|NA|TRBV2|13
CASDLGGSYEQYF
TGTGCCAGCGACCTTGGGGGCAGCTACGAGCAGTACTTC
>NA|TRBJ1-1|NA|TRBV7-2|15
CASSSQGRANTEAFF
TGTGCCAGCAGCTCCCAAGGCAGGGCAAACACTGAAGCTTTCTTT
>NA|TRBJ2-6|NA|TRBV7-9|15
CASSLTGAGANVLTF
TGTGCCAGCAGCTTAACTGGCGCTGGGGCCAACGTCCTGACTTTC
>NA|TRBJ1-3|NA|TRBV7-9|15
CASSRTGISGNTIYF
TGTGCCAGCAGCCGAACAGGGATTTCTGGAAACACCATATATTTT
>NA|TRBJ2-5|TRBD2|TRBV2|13
CASSPGGEETQYF
TGTGCCAGCAGCCCGGGGGGGGAAGAGACCCAGTACTTC
>once|TRBJ1-1|NA|TRBV6-5|15
CASLQGRGFYTEAFF
TGTGCCAGCCTCCAGGGTAGAGGGTTTTACACTGAAGCTTTCTTT
>NA|TRBJ2-2|NA|TRBV4-1|16
CASSQARTEVAGELFF
TGCGCCAGCAGCCAAGCCAGAACGGAGGTGGCCGGGGAGCTGTTTTTT
>NA|TRBJ2-7|NA|TRBV27|11
CASAQGGEQYF
TGTGCCAGCGCTCAAGGGGGGGAGCAGTACTTC
>NA|TRBJ1-5|TRBD1|TRBV18|16
CASSPPGTGHNQPQHF
TGTGCCAGCTCACCACCCGGGACAGGCCACAATCAGCCCCAGCATTTT
>once|TRBJ2-5|NA|TRBV2|15
CASSDIGKGLETQYF
TGTGCCAGCAGTGATATAGGGAAGGGACTAGAGACCCAGTACTTC
>NA|TRBJ1-5|NA|TRBV30|11
CCQRGNQPQHF
TGTTGTCAACGGGGCAATCAGCCCCAGCATTTT
>NA|TRBJ2-1|NA|TRBV28|14
CASSFPGEYNEQFF
TGTGCCAGCAGTTTCCCGGGGGAATACAATGAGCAGTTCTTC
>once|TRBJ1-4|NA|TRBV28|15
CASSSRGTTNEKLFF
TGTGCCAGCAGTTCACGGGGTACAACTAATGAAAAACTGTTTTTT
>NA|TRBJ2-2|NA|TRBV11-2|16
CASSSLRTGNTGELFF
TGTGCCAGCAGCTCCCTCCGGACGGGAAACACCGGGGAGCTGTTTTTT
>NA|TRBJ2-7|NA|TRBV5-1|13
CASSLDRGAEQYF
TGCGCCAGCAGCTTGGATCGGGGAGCCGAGCAGTACTTC
>NA|TRBJ1-3|NA|TRBV11-2|11
CASSLGNTIYF
TGTGCCAGCAGCTTAGGGAACACCATATATTTT
>once|TRBJ2-7|NA|TRBV4-2|14
CASSQTGYGPSLLF
TGTGCCAGCAGCCAAACAGGGTATGGCCCCAGCCTCCTCTTC
>NA|TRBJ2-7|NA|TRBV6-5|14
CASSSMGMGSRQYF
TGTGCCAGCAGTTCCATGGGAATGGGGAGCAGGCAGTACTTC
>once|TRBJ2-3|TRBD2|TRBV10-3|15
CAINPGLAGVDTQYF
TGTGCCATCAACCCGGGACTAGCGGGAGTGGATACGCAGTATTTT
>NA|TRBJ2-7|TRBD2|TRBV5-1|14
CASSPTSGSSEQYF
TGCGCCAGCAGCCCAACTAGCGGGAGCTCCGAGCAGTACTTC
>NA|TRBJ2-7|TRBD1|TRBV7-3|16
CASSQNGQGAAGEQYF
TGTGCCAGCAGCCAGAATGGACAGGGGGCGGCTGGCGAGCAGTACTTC
>NA|TRBJ2-3|TRBD2|TRBV7-7|15
CASSRGAGVTDTQYF
TGTGCCAGCAGCCGCGGAGCGGGAGTCACAGATACGCAGTATTTT
>NA|TRBJ2-1|TRBD1|TRBV30|14
CAWSGGTGNNEQFF
TGTGCCTGGAGTGGGGGGACAGGGAACAATGAGCAGTTCTTC
>NA|TRBJ2-1|NA|TRBV7-3|16
CASSLTPRNKGNEQFF
TGTGCCAGCAGCTTAACTCCTAGAAATAAAGGGAATGAGCAGTTCTTC
>NA|TRBJ1-1|TRBD1|TRBV14|18
CASSQAREGGTGHTEAFF
TGTGCCAGCAGCCAAGCCAGGGAAGGTGGGACAGGGCACACTGAAGCTTTCTTT
>NA|TRBJ1-1|TRBD1|TRBV28|18
CASTQRQNYRGGNTEAFF
TGTGCCAGCACCCAAAGGCAAAACTACAGGGGAGGAAACACTGAAGCTTTCTTT
>NA|TRBJ1-4|NA|TRBV27|17
CASKLGPLGGANEKLFF
TGTGCCAGCAAATTGGGGCCCCTGGGAGGTGCTAATGAAAAACTGTTTTTT
>NA|TRBJ1-3|NA|TRBV5-1|17
CASSLVSSDLSGNTIYF
TGCGCCAGCAGCTTGGTGTCGTCGGACCTCTCTGGAAACACCATATATTTT
>NA|TRBJ2-3|NA|TRBV5-1|14
CASSLAQAGDTQYF
TGCGCCAGCAGCTTGGCACAGGCAGGGGATACGCAGTATTTT
>NA|TRBJ2-1|NA|TRBV5-1|14
CASSFGVPSNEQFF
TGCGCCAGCAGCTTTGGAGTGCCTAGTAATGAGCAGTTCTTC
>NA|TRBJ2-7|NA|TRBV11-2|18
CASSLDRSSGRAGYEQYF
TGTGCCAGCAGCTTAGACCGATCCAGCGGGCGGGCAGGGTACGAGCAGTACTTC
>once|TRBJ1-1|NA|TRBV28|15
CASLFSRGPGTEAFF
TGTGCCAGCCTTTTCTCCCGGGGGCCGGGGACTGAAGCTTTCTTT
>NA|TRBJ2-2|NA|TRBV5-6|15
CASRPQGRNTGELFF
TGTGCCAGCAGACCCCAGGGACGGAACACCGGGGAGCTGTTTTTT
>NA|TRBJ1-1|NA|TRBV7-2|15
CASSLGAGLGTEAFF
TGTGCCAGCAGCTTAGGGGCAGGGCTGGGCACTGAAGCTTTCTTT